This T cell receptor (beta chain) was identified in a study of beta chain features in type 1 diabetes. Study findings and constraints: Individuals with type 1 diabetes displayed fewer insertions and more deletions at VDJ junctions. PCR might favor shorter templates, but any such skew would affect patients and controls equally.

Since all of the isolated RNA was reverse transcribed, expressed TCRB transcripts were what got sequenced. The table came from immunoSEQ multiplex PCR; TCRdb's copy has only in-frame clones and leaves some out. Here the sample spans 330,000 or so clones, roughly 21% being singletons. With respect to this clone: Its antigen is not known.

This sequence originates from a young woman in good health. Sequenced sample: naive CD4+ T cells from blood.

The CDR3, as DNA: TGTGCCTGGAGCCGGGGGGTCGAAGGCTACACCTTC. It encodes CAWSRGVEGYTF. The rearrangement joins TRBV30 to TRBJ1-2; tentative D call: TRBD1 (5 bases). The CDR3 loop spans 12 amino acids. Deletions cut 3 bases from V and 8 bases from J, with 13 bases between. Germline CDR1 and CDR2: GTSNPN and SVGIG (reference sequence). The variable domain in full, with the rest retrieved from reference TRBV30 and TRBJ1-2, is SQTIHQWPATLVQPVGSPLSLECTVEGTSNPNLYWYRQAAGRGLQLLFYSVGIGQISSEVPQNLSASRPQDRQFILSSKKLLLSDSGFYLCAWSRGVEGYTFGSGTRLTVV.